The next 18 T cell receptor beta chains were all read from a single sample in a study of T-cell memory formation after mild COVID-19. MiXCR, run by TCRdb on the 5' RACE reads, gives a single entry per CDR3 protein. The table records roughly 180,000 distinct CDR3 sequences, less than 20% of them present only once. The material sequenced was PBMCs or a T cell subset sorted from them (not recorded which). All receptors come from a man between 18 and 35 years old who had mild COVID-19 (a few samples of this study predate the infection). Cell type and time point are not known.

This chain uses TRBV14 with TRBJ2-5; 8 nucleotides agree with TRBD2. This CDR3 has 16 amino acids. Trimming took 1 base from V and 5 from J; bases not matched to a gene: 9. Germline V CDR1 and CDR2: SGHDN, FVKESK. CDR3 region: CASSQVIAGGPETQYF. The CDR3 region has the DNA TGTGCCAGCAGCCAAGTCATCGCGGGGGGTCCCGAGACCCAGTACTTC.

The chain has TRBV4-3 and TRBJ2-6, with 8 bases lining up with TRBD1. From germline, CDR1 is LGHNA and CDR2 YSLEER. V lost 1 base and J lost 2; bases outside the gene matches: 1. The CDR3 has 16 amino acids. The CDR3 loop reads CASSQGTGTGANVLTF. CDR3 DNA sequence: TGCGCCAGCAGCCAAGGGACAGGGACTGGGGCCAACGTCCTGACTTTC.

The V gene is TRBV7-3, the J gene TRBJ2-1, with TRBD2 matching 11 bases. The CDR3 runs 15 residues. The V and J ends lost 2 bases and 3 bases, in that order; junction bases with no gene match: 0. Germline V CDR1 and CDR2: SGHTA, FQGTGA. The DNA of the CDR3 is TGTGCCAGCAGCTTACTAGCGGGGGGCTACAATGAGCAGTTCTTC. As protein: CASSLLAGGYNEQFF.

This clonotype has a handful of counts. CDR3 sequence reads: CASRDTLSSYEQYF. The CDR3 DNA reads TGCGCCAGCAGGGACACCTTGAGCTCCTACGAGCAGTACTTC. The gene calls are TRBV5-1 and TRBJ2-7; D may be TRBD1 (5 bases). The CDR3 extends over 14 amino acids. Germline CDR1 and CDR2: SGHRS and YFSETQ. The V gene lost 5 bases and the J gene lost 0 bases, with 12 bases spanning the gap.

This clonotype was counted only a few times. This sequence joins TRBV7-9 and TRBJ2-5; D assignment may be TRBD1 or TRBD2 (5 bases each). The V gene lost 5 bases and the J gene lost 0 bases, with 7 bases spanning the gap. The CDR3 extends over 13 amino acids. CDR1 SEHNR and CDR2 FQNEAQ come from the germline V gene (reference sequence). In DNA form, the CDR3 reads TGTGCCAGCAGCGAGGGACACCAAGAGACCCAGTACTTC. Its protein is CASSEGHQETQYF.

The rearrangement joins TRBV5-1 to TRBJ1-5, with 7 positions matching TRBD1. The CDR3 is 14 residues long. J was trimmed by 7 bases and V by 4 bases; bases with no gene match: 8. Germline CDR1 and CDR2: SGHRS and YFSETQ. CDR3 nucleotides: TGCGCCAGCAGCCCGACAGGGTTGGGGCAGCCCCAGCATTTT. Residues: CASSPTGLGQPQHF.

This clonotype came up many times. V is TRBV2 and J is TRBJ2-2, with a tentative D call TRBD2 (5 bases). Trimming took off 5 bases at V and 1 base at J, with 5 bases between the two ends. The CDR3 has 13 amino acids. The V gene's germline CDR1 is SNHLY and CDR2 FYNNEI. CDR3 coding DNA: TGTGCCAGCAGTCGGGAGAACACCGGGGAGCTGTTTTTT. It is translated as CASSRENTGELFF.

The rearrangement links TRBV7-3 to TRBJ2-1; D may be TRBD1 (6 bases). The ends were cut back, 2 bases at V and 8 bases at J, with 13 bases in the middle. The CDR3 spans 14 residues. Germline CDR1 is SGHTA and CDR2 is FQGTGA. As DNA, the CDR3 is TGTGCCAGCAGCTTAGGGAACCAGGGGTATGAGCAGTTCTTC. Protein: CASSLGNQGYEQFF. Using reference TRBV7-3 and TRBJ2-1 for the parts outside the CDR3, the full variable domain is GAGVSQTPSNKVTEKGKYVELRCDPISGHTALYWYRQSLGQGPEFLIYFQGTGAADDSGLPNDRFFAVRPEGSVSTLKIQRTERGDSAVYLCASSLGNQGYEQFFGPGTRLTVL.

The V gene is TRBV27, the J gene TRBJ1-2; no clear D. CDR1 and CDR2 from the germline V gene are MNHEY and SMNVEV (reference sequence). The germline V and J ends were trimmed by 5 bases and 1 base, with 11 bases remaining between them. This CDR3 region has 14 residues. As DNA, the CDR3 is TGTGCCAGCAGTCCAGGATACTTTAACTATGGCTACACCTTC. It translates to CASSPGYFNYGYTF.

This clonotype was observed a handful of times. CDR3 coding DNA: TGTGCCAGCAGCAGAGGGGATAGCAATCAGCCCCAGCATTTT. Its protein is CASSRGDSNQPQHF. V is TRBV7-9 and J is TRBJ1-5, with D possibly matching TRBD1 (5 bases). CDR1 and CDR2 (germline): SEHNR, FQNEAQ (reference sequence). V was pared by 5 bases and J by 0 bases, with 8 bases between. This CDR3 comprises 14 residues.

V gene TRBV5-1 combines with J gene TRBJ2-3, with TRBD2 identical over 9 bases. Germline lookup yields CDR1 SGHRS and CDR2 YFSETQ. This CDR3 region has 16 residues. V gave up 4 bases and J gave up 1 base; unmatched junction bases: 7. CDR3 sequence: CASSVAGLAGTDTQYF. The CDR3 bases are TGCGCCAGCAGCGTGGCGGGACTAGCCGGCACAGATACGCAGTATTTT. The whole variable domain, filled in from reference TRBV5-1 and TRBJ2-3, reads KAGVTQTPRYLIKTRGQQVTLSCSPISGHRSVSWYQQTPGQGLQFLFEYFSETQRNKGNFPGRFSGRQFSNSRSEMNVSTLELGDSALYLCASSVAGLAGTDTQYFGPGTRLTVL.

This sequence joins TRBV7-2 and TRBJ1-5, with D tentatively TRBD1 (5 bases). This CDR3 is built from 15 residues. The germline V gene has CDR1 SGHTA and CDR2 FQGNSA. V lost 3 bases, J lost 6 bases, and 15 bases lay in between. The DNA for the CDR3 is TGTGCCAGCAGCTTGCAGGGAGGGGTAGGTCAGCCCCAGCATTTT. Its protein product is CASSLQGGVGQPQHF.

V and J are TRBV4-1 and TRBJ1-2; TRBD1 aligns across 7 bases. Germline CDR1 and CDR2: MGHRA and YSYEKL. V lost 2 bases to trimming and J lost 6 bases; unmatched junction nucleotides: 3. This CDR3 comprises 13 residues. The CDR3, as DNA: TGCGCCAGCAGCCAAAGGGGGCTGGATGGCTACACCTTC. Its protein is CASSQRGLDGYTF.

This sequence joins TRBV27 and TRBJ1-2, with a weak D call TRBD1 (6 bases). V lost 5 bases to trimming and J lost 4 bases, with 14 bases between them. Germline V gene lookup returns CDR1 MNHEY and CDR2 SMNVEV (reference sequence). The CDR3 loop spans 14 amino acids. Written as DNA, the CDR3 is TGTGCCAGCAGTCCCCGGGGGCAAACCTATGGCTACACCTTC. Translating it yields CASSPRGQTYGYTF.

This clonotype has only a few counts. The gene calls are TRBV5-1 and TRBJ1-6, with D tentatively TRBD1 (5 bases). The CDR3 loop spans 13 amino acids. Trimming left V 3 bases short and J 8 bases short, with 9 bases between. The germline V gene encodes CDR1 SGHRS and CDR2 YFSETQ. For the CDR3, the DNA is TGCGCCAGCAGCTGGGACGGGTATTCACCCCTCCACTTT. It yields the protein CASSWDGYSPLHF.

This sequence joins TRBV12-3 or TRBV12-4 and TRBJ1-5; possibly TRBD1 for D (6 bases). Trimming removed 8 bases from V and 4 bases from J, with 12 bases in between. The CDR3 has 13 residues. This CDR3 reads CASGRGGNQPQHF. The CDR3 DNA follows: TGTGCCAGCGGAAGGGGGGGGAATCAGCCCCAGCATTTT.

V and J are TRBV6-5 and TRBJ2-3; D remains unclear. The V and J ends lost 6 bases and 0 bases respectively, with 10 bases between them. Germline V lookup: CDR1 MNHEY, CDR2 SVGAGI. This CDR3 comprises 14 residues. DNA of the CDR3: TGTGCCAGCAGCTTCACCGTCAGCACAGATACGCAGTATTTT. Protein sequence: CASSFTVSTDTQYF.

This clonotype was recorded a few times. This chain joins TRBV29-1 and TRBJ2-1, with TRBD1 identical over 12 bases. Per germline, CDR1 SQVTM and CDR2 ANQGSEA. Trimming took 7 bases from V and 9 from J; bases not matched to a gene: 4. The CDR3 totals 12 residues. Here the CDR3 reads CSAGTGGGEQFF. In DNA form, the CDR3 reads TGCAGCGCTGGGACAGGGGGCGGTGAGCAGTTCTTC.